This T cell receptor beta chain came from a study of shared clonotypes between healthy human individuals. Turning to the study itself: Donors consisted of two women and a few men between 18 and 49.

This CDR3 spans 14 amino acids. CDR1 is SGHTA and CDR2 is FQGTGA in the germline V gene. Trimming shortened V by 2 bases and J by 8 bases, and 14 bases separated the two germline ends. For each subset, genomic DNA was distributed in equal portions over several immunoSEQ plates. Scientists sequenced DNA from unsorted PBMC on ten immunoSEQ deep assay plates. Data came from immunoSEQ multiplex PCR; TCRdb stores just in-frame clones and leaves some out. The profile shows some 490,000 clones, approximately 82% of them singletons. Donors were healthy HIV-negative adults without recently reported acute infections or vaccinations.

The receptor comes from a middle-aged woman in good health. Some clones in this sample may be carry-over from other donors' samples. Sequencing was done on a sample of PBMCs. V gene TRBV7-3 combines with J gene TRBJ2-3; D may be TRBD2 (5 bases). The CDR3 protein is CASSLYGLEATQYF. DNA of the CDR3: TGTGCCAGCAGCTTATACGGACTGGAGGCTACGCAGTATTTT.